This record concerns one T cell receptor (beta chain) sequence. Its target is unknown. With 60 Vbeta and 13 Jbeta primers, the PCR was carried out. Clones were sequenced by immunoSEQ multiplex PCR, and TCRdb holds only the in-frame ones, with some missing. The sample contains fewer than 200,000 clones, more than 65% of which appear only once. The sample comes from a study of cytomegalovirus exposure and HLA in healthy donors. Overall study results and limits: After further analysis at a later stage, some 15,000 TCR beta sequences were associated with HLA alleles at 0.05 false discovery rate.

Germline V gene data show CDR1 as SNHLY and CDR2 as FYNNEI. This CDR3 comprises 14 residues. V was pared by 6 bases and J by 4 bases, with 16 bases between. The chain is built from TRBV2 and TRBJ2-7; D is perhaps TRBD1 (6 bases). The sequence derives from a girl aged 2-10 years in good health and CMV-seropositive. Sequenced input: PBMCs. The CDR3 loop is CASRGARGRYEQYF. CDR3 in DNA: TGTGCCAGCAGGGGGGCCCGGGGTCGATACGAGCAGTACTTC.